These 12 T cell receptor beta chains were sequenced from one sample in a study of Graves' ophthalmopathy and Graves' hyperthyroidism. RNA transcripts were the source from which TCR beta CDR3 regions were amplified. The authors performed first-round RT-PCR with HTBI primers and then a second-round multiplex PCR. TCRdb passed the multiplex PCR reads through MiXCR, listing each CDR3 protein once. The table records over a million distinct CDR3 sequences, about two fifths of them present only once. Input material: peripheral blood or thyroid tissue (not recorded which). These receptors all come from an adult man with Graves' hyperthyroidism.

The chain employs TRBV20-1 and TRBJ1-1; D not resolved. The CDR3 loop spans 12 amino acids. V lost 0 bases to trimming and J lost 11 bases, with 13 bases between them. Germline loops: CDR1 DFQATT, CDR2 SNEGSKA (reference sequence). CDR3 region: CSARELRPGAFF. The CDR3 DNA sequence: TGCAGTGCTAGAGAGCTGCGACCGGGGGCTTTCTTT.

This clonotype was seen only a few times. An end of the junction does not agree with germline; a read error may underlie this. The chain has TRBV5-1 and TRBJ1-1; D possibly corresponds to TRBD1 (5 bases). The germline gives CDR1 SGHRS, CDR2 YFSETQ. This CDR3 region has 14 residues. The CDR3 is CASSTDEGYTEAFF. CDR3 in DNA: TGCGCCAGCAGCACGGACGAGGGGTACACCGAAGCTTTCTTT.

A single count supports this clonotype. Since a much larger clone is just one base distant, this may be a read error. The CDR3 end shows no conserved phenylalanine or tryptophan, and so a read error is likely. The CDR3 region is CSARIRRLVNTEAFS. The CDR3 nucleotides read TGCAGTGCTAGGATTCGCCGGCTTGTAAACACTGAAGCTTTCTCT. The chain couples TRBV20-1 to TRBJ1-1; the D is unclear. The V end was cut by 3 bases, the J end by 2 bases, with 16 bases between. The V gene's germline CDR1 is DFQATT and CDR2 SNEGSKA (reference sequence). The CDR3 is 15 amino acids.

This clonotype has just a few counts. In DNA form, the CDR3 reads TGCGCCACAAAACAGGGCCCCGGGGAGCTGTTTTTT. This translates into CATKQGPGELFF. The genes are TRBV10-2 and TRBJ2-2; possible D gene TRBD1, 6 bases. Looked up from germline, CDR1 is WSHSY and CDR2 is SAAADI. The CDR3 is 12 residues long. Trimming stripped 10 bases from V and 6 bases from J, with 12 bases between.

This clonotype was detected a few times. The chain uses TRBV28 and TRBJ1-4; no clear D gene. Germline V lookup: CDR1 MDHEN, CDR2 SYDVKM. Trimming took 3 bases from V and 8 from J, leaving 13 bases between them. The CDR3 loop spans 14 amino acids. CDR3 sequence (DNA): TGTGCCAGCAGTTTTCACGGGAAGGAAGAAAAACTGTTTTTT. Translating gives CASSFHGKEEKLFF.

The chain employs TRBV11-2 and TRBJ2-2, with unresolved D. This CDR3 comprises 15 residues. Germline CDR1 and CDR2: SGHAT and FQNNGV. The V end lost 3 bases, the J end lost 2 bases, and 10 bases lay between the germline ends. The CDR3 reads CASSFSGDNTGELFF. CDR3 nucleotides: TGTGCCAGCAGCTTTTCCGGTGACAACACCGGGGAGCTGTTTTTT.

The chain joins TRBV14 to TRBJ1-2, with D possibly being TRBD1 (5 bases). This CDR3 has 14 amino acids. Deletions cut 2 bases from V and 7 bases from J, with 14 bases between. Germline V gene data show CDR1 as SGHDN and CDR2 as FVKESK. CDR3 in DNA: TGTGCCAGCAGCCAAATATTTGGGACGTTTGGCTACACCTTC. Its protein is CASSQIFGTFGYTF.

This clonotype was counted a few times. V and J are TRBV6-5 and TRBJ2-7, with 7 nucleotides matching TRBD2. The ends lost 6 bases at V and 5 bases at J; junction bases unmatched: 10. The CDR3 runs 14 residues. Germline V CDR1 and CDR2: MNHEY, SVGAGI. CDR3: CASSNPGGPDEQYF. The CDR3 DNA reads TGTGCCAGCAGCAACCCGGGGGGTCCGGACGAGCAGTACTTC.

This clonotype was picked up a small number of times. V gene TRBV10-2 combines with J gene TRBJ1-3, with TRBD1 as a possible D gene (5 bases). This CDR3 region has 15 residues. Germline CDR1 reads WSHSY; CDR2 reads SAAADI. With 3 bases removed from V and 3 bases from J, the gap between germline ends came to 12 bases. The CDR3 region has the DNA TGCGCCAGCAGTGACCCTCAGGGAAGTGGAAACACCATATATTTT. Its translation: CASSDPQGSGNTIYF.

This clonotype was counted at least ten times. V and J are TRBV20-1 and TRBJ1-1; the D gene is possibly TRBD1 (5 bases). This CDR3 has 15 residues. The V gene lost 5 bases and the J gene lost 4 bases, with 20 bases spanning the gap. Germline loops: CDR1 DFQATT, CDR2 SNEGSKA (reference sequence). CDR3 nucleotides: TGCAGTGCTGCACCTCGGGGGTGGGGGTTCACTGAAGCTTTCTTT. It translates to CSAAPRGWGFTEAFF.

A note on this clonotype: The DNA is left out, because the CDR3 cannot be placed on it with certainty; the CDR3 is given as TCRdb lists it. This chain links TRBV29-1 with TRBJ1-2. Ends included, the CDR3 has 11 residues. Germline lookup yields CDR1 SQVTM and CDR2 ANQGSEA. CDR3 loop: CSVVGGGSHTF.

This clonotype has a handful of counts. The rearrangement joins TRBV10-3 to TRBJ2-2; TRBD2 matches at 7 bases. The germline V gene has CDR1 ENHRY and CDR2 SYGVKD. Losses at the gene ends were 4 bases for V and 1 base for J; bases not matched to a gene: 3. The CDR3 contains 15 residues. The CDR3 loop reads CAISAQRENTGELFF. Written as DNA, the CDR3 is TGTGCCATCAGTGCGCAGCGGGAGAACACCGGGGAGCTGTTTTTT.